The source of this T cell receptor (beta chain) is a study of blood T cell repertoires in COVID-19. About the research overall: Collection of acute and convalescent COVID-19 samples took place in the United States, Italy and Spain. T cells, B-cell-depleted T cells, or PBMCs supplied cDNA or gDNA.

Study processing details: Estimation of nucleated cell counts was performed using reference gene primer amplification. Some clones are missing from TCRdb's copy, which holds only in-frame ones; the method was immunoSEQ multiplex PCR. For V, J and clone size, that table is used; D and trimming come from the DNA. The sample shows some 85,000 clones, 80% to 90% of them seen only once. The CDR3 consists of 15 residues. Trimming took 3 bases from V and 5 from J; bases not matched to a gene: 6. Germline CDR1 LNHDA, CDR2 SQIVND (reference sequence). This TCR came from a man aged 50 to 60 with acute or convalescent COVID-19. The sequenced material came from peripheral blood. The gene calls are TRBV19 and TRBJ2-3; the match to TRBD2 covers 9 bases. This chain's CDR3 is CASSIAGGPKDTQYF. In DNA, the CDR3 is TGTGCCAGTAGTATCGCGGGGGGGCCAAAAGATACGCAGTATTTT.